The clone carrying this T cell receptor (beta chain) was detected only a few times. The target antigen is unknown. V lost 6 bases and J lost 4; bases outside the gene matches: 10. This CDR3 is built from 16 residues. CDR1 is WNHNN, CDR2 SYGVQD, per germline (reference sequence). These data belong to a study of OX40 agonist ivuxolimab in advanced cancers. Background on the study: Mean age around 64 years, range 23 to 79; around 80% male.

The study's findings and limits: Partial responders at 0.1-3.0 mg/kg showed near-lowest clonal expansion. At 0.1 to 3.0 mg/kg and by week 6, clonal expansion occurred in CD4+ and CD8+ blood T cells.

The data were produced by immunoSEQ multiplex PCR, yet TCRdb's version contains in-frame clones alone and is incomplete. Counted here are 80,000 to 95,000 clones, about 86% occurring once; the ten biggest clones make up less than 2%. Sequenced material: CD4+ or CD8+ T cells sorted from blood, taken in a trial of the OX40 agonist ivuxolimab. The V gene is TRBV10-1, the J gene TRBJ2-3, with 10 nucleotides matching TRBD1. This TCR came from an adult with an advanced solid tumor such as melanoma, head and neck, liver or kidney cancer. CDR3 in amino acids: CASSYLRDRGPDTQYF. The CDR3 nucleotides are TGCGCCAGCAGCTACCTCCGGGACAGGGGCCCAGATACGCAGTATTTT.